These 25 T cell receptor beta chains share one sample of origin, sequenced in a study of T cell repertoires in cytomegalovirus infection (dated by TCRdb to between 2018 and 2020). Sequencing was carried out with an Illumina HiSeq 1500. TCRdb reprocessed the public reads (quality trimming at Q25 with fastp, clone calling with MiXCR) and kept in-frame beta chains. All rows with the same CDR3 protein become a single entry with the most common DNA and genes. The sample profile shows more than 150,000 distinct CDR3 sequences; about a sixth of them were found once. Around 20% of the sample comes from the top ten. The specimen was CD8+ T cells from PBMCs. These receptor sequences come from a human donor in good health (CMV status not recorded). Some clones in this sample may be carry-over from other donors' samples.

This chain links TRBV6-6 with TRBJ2-1; tentatively, D is TRBD1 (6 bases). V was trimmed by 11 bases and J by 2 bases, leaving 13 bases between them. Per germline, CDR1 MNHNY and CDR2 SVGAGI (reference sequence). This CDR3 has 13 amino acids. As DNA, the CDR3 is TGTGCCTGCTCCGGGACACCCTACAATGAGCAGTTCTTC. The encoded protein is CACSGTPYNEQFF.

The CDR3: CASSPGERTGGEKLFF. In DNA form, the CDR3 reads TGCGCCAGCAGCCCCGGAGAACGGACAGGGGGCGAAAAACTGTTTTTT. The rearrangement links TRBV4-1 to TRBJ1-4; 11 bases agree with TRBD1. CDR1 MGHRA and CDR2 YSYEKL come from the germline V gene. The V gene end was trimmed by 4 bases and the J gene end by 8 bases; junction bases not matched to a gene: 9. The CDR3 extends over 16 amino acids.

This clonotype was seen a handful of times. The chain carries TRBV7-2 and TRBJ2-7; 8 nucleotides match TRBD1. This CDR3 spans 15 amino acids. CDR1 and CDR2 from the germline V gene are SGHTA and FQGNSA. Trimming took 3 bases from V and 2 from J; bases not matched to a gene: 6. CDR3 in amino acids: CASSFLGQEAYEQYF. For the CDR3, the DNA is TGTGCCAGCAGCTTCTTGGGACAGGAAGCCTACGAGCAGTACTTC.

This chain joins TRBV7-9 and TRBJ2-6; the match to TRBD1 covers 10 bases. Trimming cost V 5 bases and J 0 bases; bases outside gene matches: 10. The CDR3 is 19 residues long. CDR1 is SEHNR, CDR2 FQNEAQ, per germline (reference sequence). The CDR3 bases are TGTGCCAGCAGCCCTACCCCGGGACAGGGGAGCTCTGGGGCCAACGTCCTGACTTTC. Protein sequence: CASSPTPGQGSSGANVLTF.

This clonotype occurred once. The chain combines TRBV12-5 with TRBJ2-7; D is unclear. CDR1 and CDR2 (germline): LGHNT, FRNRAP. V was pared by 2 bases and J by 2 bases, with 13 bases between. The CDR3 length is 15 residues. The CDR3 coding sequence is TGTGCTAGTGGTTTGTATTGGGTACTCCCCTACGAGCAGTACTTC. Amino acid sequence: CASGLYWVLPYEQYF.

This clonotype was picked up one time. The CDR3 region has the DNA TGTGCCAGCAGCCCCAACGCGCAGTCCTACGACTATGGCTACACCTTC. Translating gives CASSPNAQSYDYGYTF. The rearrangement uses TRBV7-6 and TRBJ1-2; D gene uncertain. V dropped 5 bases and J dropped 3 bases, with 19 bases sitting between them. The CDR3 runs 16 residues. In germline, CDR1 is SGHVS, CDR2 FNYEAQ.

The CDR3 spells CASSEGAASSYEQYF. The CDR3 DNA reads TGTGCCAGCAGTGAAGGGGCAGCTAGCTCCTACGAGCAGTACTTC. The rearrangement uses TRBV6-1 and TRBJ2-7; D is undetermined. CDR3 size: 15 residues. CDR1 is MNHNS and CDR2 is SASEGT in the germline V gene. Trimming pared 1 base from V and 0 bases from J, leaving 10 bases between.

The chain combines TRBV7-2 with TRBJ2-2; D might be TRBD2 (5 bases). From germline, CDR1 is SGHTA and CDR2 FQGNSA. V lost 5 bases, J lost 6 bases, and 19 bases lay in between. The CDR3 runs to 16 residues. This CDR3 reads CASSPSQWGRSGELFF. In nucleotides, the CDR3 is TGTGCCAGCAGCCCTAGCCAGTGGGGTCGGTCCGGGGAGCTGTTTTTT.

The sample holds a few counts of this clonotype. The V call is TRBV11-3, the J call TRBJ2-5; D perhaps matches TRBD1 (6 bases). V lost 6 bases to trimming and J lost 4 bases, with 12 bases between them. CDR1 is SGHNT and CDR2 is YENEEA in the germline V gene. CDR3 length: 13 residues. The CDR3 spells CASSPRGSETQYF. CDR3 nucleotides: TGTGCCAGCAGTCCTAGGGGGTCAGAGACCCAGTACTTC.

Comments on this clonotype: The CDR3 end shows no conserved phenylalanine or tryptophan, and so a read error is likely. The chain recombines TRBV28 with TRBJ1-2, with D tentatively TRBD1 (5 bases). This CDR3 has 14 amino acids. The germline V gene has CDR1 MDHEN and CDR2 SYDVKM. DNA for the CDR3: TGTGCCAACAGTTTGGTTCGCAGGGATGATGGCTACACCTTG. The encoded protein is CANSLVRRDDGYTL.

The rearrangement uses TRBV6-1 and TRBJ2-7, with 9 bases matching TRBD1. V trimming: 6 bases; J trimming: 4 bases; junction bases outside the gene matches: 10. This CDR3 contains 15 residues. Germline-derived CDR1 and CDR2 are MNHNS and SASEGT. The DNA for the CDR3 is TGTGCCAGCAGACTCCGGGACAGGGTCATTTACGAGCAGTACTTC. Protein sequence: CASRLRDRVIYEQYF.

The gene calls are TRBV19 and TRBJ2-1; D not certain. Trimming stripped 8 bases from V and 4 bases from J, with 12 bases between. The germline V gene encodes CDR1 LNHDA and CDR2 SQIVND (reference sequence). The CDR3 is made up of 13 amino acids. The CDR3 bases are TGTGCCAGTCTTGGTGGGCAATACAATGAGCAGTTCTTC. It encodes CASLGGQYNEQFF.

The table lists this clonotype with a few counts. The gene calls are TRBV7-9 and TRBJ2-7; 8 positions match TRBD1. There are 15 residues in the CDR3. V trimming: 4 bases; J trimming: 5 bases; junction bases outside the gene matches: 10. From germline, CDR1 is SEHNR and CDR2 FQNEAQ (reference sequence). The DNA for the CDR3 is TGTGCCAGCAGCTCTCAACAGGGGGAGTCCCACGAGCAGTACTTC. Its translation is CASSSQQGESHEQYF.

This clonotype was counted only a few times. As the CDR3 is not closed by the conserved phenylalanine or tryptophan, this likely results from a read error. J is TRBJ2-2 and V is TRBV28, with D unresolved. Germline values: CDR1 MDHEN, CDR2 SYDVKM. This CDR3 is built from 12 residues. Trimming cost V 3 bases and J 8 bases, with 7 bases left between them. The CDR3 reads CASSLWQGELFS. CDR3 DNA: TGTGCCAGCAGTTTGTGGCAAGGGGAGCTGTTTTCT.

The V call is TRBV20-1, the J call TRBJ2-1; TRBD2 matches at 10 bases. V lost 7 bases and J lost 5; bases outside the gene matches: 5. CDR3 length: 13 residues. Per the germline V gene, CDR1 is DFQATT and CDR2 is SNEGSKA (reference sequence). The CDR3 reads CSGQRGGNNEQFF. The CDR3 DNA sequence: TGCAGTGGGCAGCGGGGGGGAAACAATGAGCAGTTCTTC.

The gene calls are TRBV2 and TRBJ2-1; 12 nucleotides line up with TRBD2. J gave up 7 bases and V 8 bases, and 3 bases lay outside the gene matches. The germline V gene encodes CDR1 SNHLY and CDR2 FYNNEI. The CDR3 has 13 amino acids. CDR3 amino acids: CASVLAGGNEQFF. CDR3 nucleotide sequence: TGTGCCAGCGTGCTAGCGGGAGGGAATGAGCAGTTCTTC.

This clonotype was seen a handful of times. The chain uses TRBV7-2 and TRBJ1-2; 11 bases match TRBD1. The CDR3 contains 15 residues. From germline, CDR1 is SGHTA and CDR2 FQGNSA. V lost 5 bases, J lost 4 bases, and 6 bases stayed unmatched. CDR3 sequence: CASSHGTGGIYGYTF. CDR3 nucleotide sequence: TGTGCCAGCAGCCATGGGACAGGGGGGATCTATGGCTACACCTTC.

The gene calls are TRBV11-1 and TRBJ2-2, with D tentatively TRBD1 (6 bases). CDR1 is SGHAT and CDR2 is FQDESV in the germline V gene (reference sequence). Trimming left V 3 bases short and J 5 bases short, with 25 bases between. The CDR3 sequence is 19 residues long. CDR3 region: CASSFSYAPLGARTGELFF. As DNA, the CDR3 is TGTGCCAGCAGCTTCTCCTACGCTCCGTTGGGGGCCAGGACCGGGGAGCTGTTTTTT. The whole variable domain, remainder taken from reference TRBV11-1 and TRBJ2-2, is EAEVAQSPRYKITEKSQAVAFWCDPISGHATLYWYRQILGQGPELLVQFQDESVVDDSQLPKDRFSAERLKGVDSTLKIQPAELGDSAMYLCASSFSYAPLGARTGELFFGEGSRLTVL.

This clonotype was detected once. CDR3 nucleotides: TGTGCCAGCAGCCACCCTAGCGGGGGGCCCCAGACAGATACGCAGTATTTT. Amino acids: CASSHPSGGPQTDTQYF. The chain employs TRBV11-1 and TRBJ2-3; 11 nucleotides agree with TRBD2. Germline CDR1 is SGHAT and CDR2 is FQDESV (reference sequence). The CDR3 extends over 17 amino acids. Trimming at V came to 5 bases and at J to 3 bases, leaving 10 bases not matched to a gene.

The chain carries TRBV5-6 and TRBJ2-2, with TRBD1 matching 7 bases. CDR1 is SGHDT, CDR2 YYEEEE, per germline. Losses at the gene ends were 4 bases for V and 1 base for J; bases not matched to a gene: 4. CDR3 size: 15 residues. CDR3: CASSPDRRNTGELFF. CDR3 nucleotide sequence: TGTGCCAGCAGCCCGGACAGGAGGAACACCGGGGAGCTGTTTTTT. The full variable domain, its missing parts supplied by reference TRBV5-6 and TRBJ2-2, is DAGVTQSPTHLIKTRGQQVTLRCSPKSGHDTVSWYQQALGQGPQFIFQYYEEEERQRGNFPDRFSGHQFPNYSSELNVNALLLGDSALYLCASSPDRRNTGELFFGEGSRLTVL.

This clonotype has only a few counts. The CDR3 nucleotides read TGTGCCAGCAGTGAAGATTGGGGCCCCGGCGAGCAGTACTTC. Protein product: CASSEDWGPGEQYF. The chain employs TRBV6-1 and TRBJ2-7; the D gene is possibly TRBD1 (5 bases). The CDR3 covers 14 residues. Germline-derived CDR1 and CDR2 are MNHNS and SASEGT. V was trimmed by 1 base and J by 6 bases, leaving 13 bases between them.

The chain carries TRBV7-8 and TRBJ1-1, with D maybe TRBD1 (6 bases). CDR1 is SGHVS, CDR2 FQNEAQ, per germline. This CDR3 is 14 amino acids long. V shed 4 bases and J shed 1 base, with 10 bases lying between them. The CDR3 loop is CASSSRGRNTEAFF. In DNA form, the CDR3 reads TGTGCCAGCAGCTCGAGGGGGAGGAACACTGAAGCTTTCTTT.

The chain links TRBV19 to TRBJ2-7; 11 bases are a match to TRBD2. V lost 5 bases, J lost 2 bases, and 5 bases stayed unmatched. This CDR3 spans 15 amino acids. Germline CDR1 is LNHDA and CDR2 is SQIVND (reference sequence). The CDR3 sequence is CASSYGTSGTYEQYF. The CDR3 bases are TGTGCCAGTAGTTATGGGACTAGCGGAACCTACGAGCAGTACTTC.

This clonotype was counted a few times. The chain joins TRBV6-2 or TRBV6-3 to TRBJ1-5, with D possibly TRBD1 on 6 matching bases. The germline V and J ends were trimmed by 5 bases and 7 bases, with 12 bases remaining between them. The CDR3 runs 13 residues. Germline V gene data show CDR1 as MNHEY and CDR2 as SVGEGT. The CDR3 protein is CASSTGNSQPQHF. CDR3 DNA: TGTGCCAGCAGTACAGGGAACTCCCAGCCCCAGCATTTT.

This clonotype was picked up a small number of times. This chain connects TRBV12-3 or TRBV12-4 to TRBJ1-4; TRBD1 agrees at 8 bases. The CDR3 has 12 residues. V trimming: 6 bases; J trimming: 13 bases; junction bases outside the gene matches: 7. CDR3 loop: CASSPDRGGLFF. The CDR3, as DNA: TGTGCCAGCAGCCCAGACAGGGGAGGACTGTTTTTT.